This is a list of T cell receptor beta chains from one sample in a study of OX40 agonist ivuxolimab in advanced cancers. Data came from immunoSEQ multiplex PCR; TCRdb stores just in-frame clones and leaves some out. The table lists roughly 35,000 clones, 80% to 85% of them singletons. Sequencing used CD4+ or CD8+ T cells sorted from blood, obtained in a trial of the OX40 agonist ivuxolimab. The receptors here all came from an adult with an advanced solid tumor such as melanoma, head and neck, liver or kidney cancer. CDR3s include the opening cysteine and the closing phenylalanine or tryptophan. D genes are given only for firm matches. Size values are once, few and many counts, or a class for expanded clones, and some rows have none.

>TRBD1|TRBJ1-2|TRBV18|.
CASSARQGAYSGNYGYTF
TGTGCCAGCTCAGCCCGACAGGGGGCTTATTCCGGAAACTATGGCTACACCTTC
>.|TRBJ1-3|TRBV28|few
CASSPRPGAGNTIYF
TGTGCCAGCAGTCCCCGCCCGGGAGCTGGAAACACCATATATTTT
>.|TRBJ2-3|TRBV5-1|few
CASSRESRTDTQYF
TGCGCCAGCAGCAGGGAGAGCAGGACAGATACGCAGTATTTT
>TRBD1|TRBJ1-4|TRBV10-3|.
CAISESTGQGGKLFF
TGTGCCATCAGTGAGTCGACAGGGCAGGGTGGAAAACTGTTTTTT
>.|TRBJ1-1|TRBV5-6|few
CASSFLGTGTEAFF
TGTGCCAGCAGCTTTCTGGGCACAGGCACTGAAGCTTTCTTT
>.|TRBJ1-1|TRBV6-5|.
CASSYSGWATEAFF
TGTGCCAGCAGTTACTCGGGGTGGGCAACTGAAGCTTTCTTT
>.|TRBJ1-5|TRBV15|.
CATSRDEGVQPQHF
TGTGCCACCAGCAGAGATGAGGGGGTGCAGCCCCAGCATTTT
>TRBD1|TRBJ2-4|TRBV6-6|.
CASSGGTGVKNIQYF
TGTGCCAGCAGTGGGGGTACAGGGGTCAAAAACATTCAGTACTTC
>TRBD2|TRBJ2-3|TRBV10-3|.
CAISESGLAGDTQYF
TGTGCCATCAGTGAGTCGGGACTAGCGGGAGATACGCAGTATTTT
>.|TRBJ2-1|TRBV11-3|few
CASSSTAREQFF
TGTGCCAGCAGCTCGACAGCCCGGGAGCAGTTCTTC
>TRBD1|TRBJ1-1|TRBV9|.
CASRRTGDSSTEAFF
TGTGCCAGCAGACGTACAGGGGACAGTAGCACTGAAGCTTTCTTT
>.|TRBJ1-1|TRBV7-9|.
CASSLAWGTEAFF
TGTGCCAGCAGCTTAGCTTGGGGCACTGAAGCTTTCTTT
>.|TRBJ2-5|TRBV5-4|.
CASSLGGEETQYF
TGTGCCAGCAGCTTGGGGGGGGAAGAGACCCAGTACTTC
>TRBD2|TRBJ2-3|TRBV18|.
CASSRQSGTAGDTQYF
TGTGCCAGCTCACGACAAAGCGGGACCGCCGGGGATACGCAGTATTTT
>.|TRBJ2-7|TRBV9|.
CASSVDLGRAYEQYF
TGTGCCAGCAGCGTAGACCTGGGCAGGGCCTACGAGCAGTACTTC
>.|TRBJ1-2|TRBV4-3|.
CASSPREGGGYGYTF
TGCGCCAGCAGCCCCAGGGAGGGAGGAGGCTATGGCTACACCTTC
>.|TRBJ1-1|TRBV7-2|.
CASSLDGRMNTEAFF
TGTGCCAGCAGCTTAGACGGAAGGATGAACACTGAAGCTTTCTTT
>TRBD2|TRBJ2-1|TRBV7-3|.
CASSPSGGRINEQFF
TGTGCCAGCAGCCCCTCCGGGGGGAGAATTAATGAGCAGTTCTTC
>TRBD1|TRBJ1-1|TRBV6-5|.
CASILRGTGRPFF
TGTGCCAGCATACTTCGGGGGACAGGGCGGCCTTTCTTT
>.|TRBJ1-2|TRBV7-2|.
CASSLGGEGYTF
TGTGCCAGCAGCTTAGGGGGGGAGGGCTACACCTTC
>TRBD2|TRBJ2-1|TRBV5-1|.
CASSLAGGGGLNEQFF
TGCGCCAGCAGCTTGGCGGGAGGGGGAGGTCTCAATGAGCAGTTCTTC
>.|TRBJ2-3|TRBV28|.
CASTEVSTDTQYF
TGTGCCAGCACCGAGGTTAGCACAGATACGCAGTATTTT
>.|TRBJ2-3|TRBV7-6|.
CASSLRAPSPTDTQYF
TGTGCCAGCAGCCTAAGAGCACCATCACCCACAGATACGCAGTATTTT
>.|TRBJ1-2|TRBV7-9|once
CASSLQGGTYGYTF
TGTGCCAGCAGCTTACAGGGAGGGACCTATGGCTACACCTTC
>.|TRBJ1-3|TRBV4-1|few
CASSQELRNTIYF
TGCGCCAGCAGCCAAGAACTGAGAAACACCATATATTTT
>.|TRBJ2-3|TRBV15|.
CATSRDSGIPDTQYF
TGTGCCACCAGCAGAGATTCGGGGATTCCAGATACGCAGTATTTT
>TRBD1|TRBJ2-1|TRBV2|.
CASSRQGLAINEQFF
TGTGCCAGCAGCAGACAGGGCCTCGCTATCAATGAGCAGTTCTTC
>.|TRBJ2-7|TRBV5-6|.
CASSLFGDEQYF
TGTGCCAGCAGCTTGTTTGGGGACGAGCAGTACTTC